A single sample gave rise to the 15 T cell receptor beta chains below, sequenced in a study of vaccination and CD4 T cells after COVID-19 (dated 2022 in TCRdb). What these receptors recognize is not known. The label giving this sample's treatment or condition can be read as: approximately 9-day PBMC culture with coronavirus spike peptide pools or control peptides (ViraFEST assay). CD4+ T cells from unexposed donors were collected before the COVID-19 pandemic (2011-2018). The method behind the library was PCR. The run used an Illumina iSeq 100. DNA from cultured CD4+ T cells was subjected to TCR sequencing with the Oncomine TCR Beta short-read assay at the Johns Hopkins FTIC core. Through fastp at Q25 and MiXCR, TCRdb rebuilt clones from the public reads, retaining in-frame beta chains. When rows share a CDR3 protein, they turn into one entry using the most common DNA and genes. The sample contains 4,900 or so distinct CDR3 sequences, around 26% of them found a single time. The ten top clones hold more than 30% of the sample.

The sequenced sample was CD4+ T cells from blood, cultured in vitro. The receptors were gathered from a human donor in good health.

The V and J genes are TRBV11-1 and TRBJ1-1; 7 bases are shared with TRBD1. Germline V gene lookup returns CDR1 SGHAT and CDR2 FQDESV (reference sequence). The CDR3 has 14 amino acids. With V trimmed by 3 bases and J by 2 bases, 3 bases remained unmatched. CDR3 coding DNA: TGTGCCAGCAGCTTTGACAGGGTAAACACTGAAGCTTTCTTT. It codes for CASSFDRVNTEAFF. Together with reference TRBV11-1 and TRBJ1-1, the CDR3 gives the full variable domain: EAEVAQSPRYKITEKSQAVAFWCDPISGHATLYWYRQILGQGPELLVQFQDESVVDDSQLPKDRFSAERLKGVDSTLKIQPAELGDSAMYLCASSFDRVNTEAFFGQGTRLTVV.

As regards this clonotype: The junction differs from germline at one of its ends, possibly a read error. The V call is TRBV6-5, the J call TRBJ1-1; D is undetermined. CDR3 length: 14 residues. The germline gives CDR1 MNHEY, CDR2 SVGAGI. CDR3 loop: CASSFQTLNTKAFF. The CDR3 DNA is TGTGCCAGCAGTTTTCAGACCTTGAACACTAAAGCTTTCTTT.

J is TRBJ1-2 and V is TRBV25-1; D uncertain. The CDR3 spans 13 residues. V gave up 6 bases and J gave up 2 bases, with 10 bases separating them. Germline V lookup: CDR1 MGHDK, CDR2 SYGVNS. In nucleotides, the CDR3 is TGTGCCAGCAGCGGCGGGGAGAACTATGGCTACACCTTC. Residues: CASSGGENYGYTF.

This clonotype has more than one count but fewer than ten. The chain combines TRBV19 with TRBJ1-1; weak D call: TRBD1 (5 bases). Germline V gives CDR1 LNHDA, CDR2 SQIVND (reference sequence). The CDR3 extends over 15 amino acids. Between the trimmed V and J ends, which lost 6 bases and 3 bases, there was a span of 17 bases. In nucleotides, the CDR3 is TGTGCCAGTAGAGACCCCGGGACCTATGACACTGAAGCTTTCTTT. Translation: CASRDPGTYDTEAFF.

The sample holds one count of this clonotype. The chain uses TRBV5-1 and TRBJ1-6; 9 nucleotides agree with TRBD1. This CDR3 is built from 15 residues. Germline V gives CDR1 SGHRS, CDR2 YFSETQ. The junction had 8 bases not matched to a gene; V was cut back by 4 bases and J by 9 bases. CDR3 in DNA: TGCGCCAGCAGCGAAGGACAGGGGCAAGGTTCACCCCTCCACTTT. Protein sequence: CASSEGQGQGSPLHF. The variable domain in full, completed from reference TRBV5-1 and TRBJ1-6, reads KAGVTQTPRYLIKTRGQQVTLSCSPISGHRSVSWYQQTPGQGLQFLFEYFSETQRNKGNFPGRFSGRQFSNSRSEMNVSTLELGDSALYLCASSEGQGQGSPLHFGNGTRLTVT.

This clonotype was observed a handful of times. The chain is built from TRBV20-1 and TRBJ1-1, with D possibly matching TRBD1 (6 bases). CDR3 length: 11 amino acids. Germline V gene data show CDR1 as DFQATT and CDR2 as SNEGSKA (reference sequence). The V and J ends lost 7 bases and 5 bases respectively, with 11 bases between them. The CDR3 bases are TGCAGTGGGCGAAGGGGGACTGAAGCTTTCTTT. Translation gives CSGRRGTEAFF.

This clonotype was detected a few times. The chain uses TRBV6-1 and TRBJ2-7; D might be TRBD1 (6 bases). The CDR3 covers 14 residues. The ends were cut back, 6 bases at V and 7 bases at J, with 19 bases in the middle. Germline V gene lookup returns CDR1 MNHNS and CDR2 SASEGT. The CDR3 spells CASRRQGNSREQYF. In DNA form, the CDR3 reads TGTGCCAGCAGGAGGCAGGGGAACTCCCGGGAGCAGTACTTC.

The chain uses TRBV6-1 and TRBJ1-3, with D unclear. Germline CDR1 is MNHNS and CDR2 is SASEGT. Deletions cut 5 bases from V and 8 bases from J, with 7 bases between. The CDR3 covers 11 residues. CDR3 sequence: CASSPIDTIYF. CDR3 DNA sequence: TGTGCCAGCAGTCCCATCGACACCATATATTTT.

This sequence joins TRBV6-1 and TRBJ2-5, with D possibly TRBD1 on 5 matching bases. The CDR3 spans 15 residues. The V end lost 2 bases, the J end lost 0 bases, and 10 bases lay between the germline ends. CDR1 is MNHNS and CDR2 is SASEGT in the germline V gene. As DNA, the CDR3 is TGTGCCAGCAGTGAATTCGTGGGGCACCAAGAGACCCAGTACTTC. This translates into CASSEFVGHQETQYF.

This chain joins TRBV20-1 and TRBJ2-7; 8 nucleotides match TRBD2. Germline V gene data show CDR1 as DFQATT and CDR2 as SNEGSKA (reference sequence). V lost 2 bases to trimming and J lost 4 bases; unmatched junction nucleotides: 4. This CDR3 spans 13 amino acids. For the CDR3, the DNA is TGCAGTGCTAGACCGGGACTAGAATACGAGCAGTACTTC. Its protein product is CSARPGLEYEQYF.

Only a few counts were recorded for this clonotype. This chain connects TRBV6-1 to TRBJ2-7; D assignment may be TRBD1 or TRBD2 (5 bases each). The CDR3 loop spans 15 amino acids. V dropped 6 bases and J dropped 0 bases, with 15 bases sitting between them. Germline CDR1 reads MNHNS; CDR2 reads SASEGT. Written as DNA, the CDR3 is TGTGCCAGCAGCTTCGGACACACTAGCTCCTACGAGCAGTACTTC. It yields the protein CASSFGHTSSYEQYF.

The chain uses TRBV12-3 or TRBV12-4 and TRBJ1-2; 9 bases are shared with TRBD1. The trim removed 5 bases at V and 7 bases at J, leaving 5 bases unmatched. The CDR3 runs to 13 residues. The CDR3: CASSPTGGSGYTF. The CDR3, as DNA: TGTGCCAGCAGTCCAACAGGGGGCAGTGGCTACACCTTC.

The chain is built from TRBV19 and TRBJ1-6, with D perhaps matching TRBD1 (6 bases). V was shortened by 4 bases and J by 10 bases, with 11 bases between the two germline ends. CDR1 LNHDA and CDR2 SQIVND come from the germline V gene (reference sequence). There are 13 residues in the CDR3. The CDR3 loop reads CASSNREDSPLHF. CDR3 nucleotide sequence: TGTGCCAGTAGTAACAGGGAGGACTCACCCCTCCACTTT.

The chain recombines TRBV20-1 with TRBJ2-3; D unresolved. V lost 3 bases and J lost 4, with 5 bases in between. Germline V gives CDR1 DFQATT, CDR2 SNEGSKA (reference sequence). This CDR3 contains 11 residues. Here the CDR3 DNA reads TGCAGTGCTAGCGGCGCAGATACGCAGTATTTT. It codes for CSASGADTQYF.

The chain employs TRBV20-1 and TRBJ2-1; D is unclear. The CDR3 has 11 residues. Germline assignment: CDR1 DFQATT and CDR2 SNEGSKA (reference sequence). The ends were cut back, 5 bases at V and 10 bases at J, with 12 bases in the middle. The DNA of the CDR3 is TGCAGTGCTCCGATATCTAAAGAGCAGTTCTTC. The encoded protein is CSAPISKEQFF.